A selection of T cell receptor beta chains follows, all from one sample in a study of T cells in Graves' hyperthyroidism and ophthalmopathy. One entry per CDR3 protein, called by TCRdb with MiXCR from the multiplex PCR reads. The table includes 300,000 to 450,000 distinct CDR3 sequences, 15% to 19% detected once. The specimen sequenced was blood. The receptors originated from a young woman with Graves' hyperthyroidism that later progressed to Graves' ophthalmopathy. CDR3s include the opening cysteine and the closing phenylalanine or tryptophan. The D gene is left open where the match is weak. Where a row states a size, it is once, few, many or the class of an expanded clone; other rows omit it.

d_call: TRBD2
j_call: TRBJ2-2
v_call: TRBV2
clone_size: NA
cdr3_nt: TGTGCCTGCAGTGAATGGCTAGCGGGAGGGCCGGTCGGGGAGCTGTTTTTT
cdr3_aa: CACSEWLAGGPVGELFF

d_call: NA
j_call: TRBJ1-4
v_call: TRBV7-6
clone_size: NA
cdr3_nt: TGTGCCAGCAGCTTGGACCGGTTTGGGAAACTGTTTTTT
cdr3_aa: CASSLDRFGKLFF

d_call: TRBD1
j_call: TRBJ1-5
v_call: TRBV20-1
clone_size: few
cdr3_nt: TGCAGTGCTAGAGTCACTCTTGACAGGGGTCCAAATCAGCCCCAGCATTTT
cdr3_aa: CSARVTLDRGPNQPQHF

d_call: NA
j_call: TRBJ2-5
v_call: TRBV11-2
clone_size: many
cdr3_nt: TGTGCCAGCAGCGTACTATTTGGCCCTTCGCAGACCCAGTACTTC
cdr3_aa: CASSVLFGPSQTQYF

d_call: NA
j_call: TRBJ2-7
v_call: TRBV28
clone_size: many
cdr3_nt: TGTGCCAGCAGTCCCTCGGGCAGCTACGAGCAGTACTTC
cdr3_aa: CASSPSGSYEQYF

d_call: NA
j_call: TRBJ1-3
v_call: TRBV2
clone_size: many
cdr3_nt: TGTGCCAGCAGTGAAAGGTCAATAGGAAACACCATATATTTT
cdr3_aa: CASSERSIGNTIYF

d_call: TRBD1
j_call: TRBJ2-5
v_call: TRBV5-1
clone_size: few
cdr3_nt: TGCGCCAGCAGCTTGGTCGGGGACAGGGGGCGTGAGACCCAGTACTTC
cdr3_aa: CASSLVGDRGRETQYF

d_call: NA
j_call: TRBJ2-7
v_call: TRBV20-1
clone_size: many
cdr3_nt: TGCAGTGCTAGGACCCCAGATCAGAGACAACCCTACGAGCAGTACTTC
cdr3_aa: CSARTPDQRQPYEQYF

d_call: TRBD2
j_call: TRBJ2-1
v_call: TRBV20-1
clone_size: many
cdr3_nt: TGCAGTGCTAGAGACCCGAGGACTAGCGGGCCCTACAATGAGCAGTTCTTC
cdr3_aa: CSARDPRTSGPYNEQFF

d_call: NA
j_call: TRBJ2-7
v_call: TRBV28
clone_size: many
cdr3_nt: TGTGCCAGCAATCAGGGTAGATACGAGCAGTACTTC
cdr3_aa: CASNQGRYEQYF

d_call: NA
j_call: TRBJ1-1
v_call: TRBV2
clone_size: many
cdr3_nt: TGTGCCAGCAGTGGTAGGGTCACTGAAGCTTTCTTT
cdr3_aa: CASSGRVTEAFF

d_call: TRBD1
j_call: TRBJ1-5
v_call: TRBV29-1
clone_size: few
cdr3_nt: TGCAGCGTTCGACAGGGGGGAGATAGCAATCAGCCCCAGCATTTT
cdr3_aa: CSVRQGGDSNQPQHF

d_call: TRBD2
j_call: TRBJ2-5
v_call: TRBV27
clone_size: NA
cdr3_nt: TGTGCCAGCAGTCCCGGGGTAGCGGGGAACCAAGAGACCCAGTACTTC
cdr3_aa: CASSPGVAGNQETQYF

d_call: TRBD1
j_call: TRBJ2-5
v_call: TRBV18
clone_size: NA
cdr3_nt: TGTGCCAGCTCTCGCGATGGTCCGGGACAGCTTCAAGAGACCCAGTACTTC
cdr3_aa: CASSRDGPGQLQETQYF

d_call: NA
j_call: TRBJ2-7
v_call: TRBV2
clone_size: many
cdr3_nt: TGTGCCAGCATAGTCGGGAGCAGGAACGAGCAGTACTTC
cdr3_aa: CASIVGSRNEQYF

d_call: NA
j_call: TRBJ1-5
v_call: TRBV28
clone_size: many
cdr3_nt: TGTGCCAGCAGGGTGCAAGGTGTCCTCAATCAGCCCCAGCATTTT
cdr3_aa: CASRVQGVLNQPQHF

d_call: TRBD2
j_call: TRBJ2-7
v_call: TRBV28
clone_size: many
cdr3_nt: TGTGCCAGCACCTTAGCGGGAGGGCGTCGAGAGCAGTACTTC
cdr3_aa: CASTLAGGRREQYF

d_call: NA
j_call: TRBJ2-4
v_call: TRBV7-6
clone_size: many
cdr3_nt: TGTGCCAGCAGCTCGACAGAACGTGGAAACATTCAGTACTTC
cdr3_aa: CASSSTERGNIQYF

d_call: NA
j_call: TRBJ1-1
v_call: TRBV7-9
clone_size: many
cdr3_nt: TGTGCCAGCAGCTTAATGGAGCGGACTGAAGCTTTCTTT
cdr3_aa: CASSLMERTEAFF

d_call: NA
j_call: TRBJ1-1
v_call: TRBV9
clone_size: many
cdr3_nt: TGTGCCAGCAGCAACACAGGGTACACTGAAGCTTTCTTT
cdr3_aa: CASSNTGYTEAFF

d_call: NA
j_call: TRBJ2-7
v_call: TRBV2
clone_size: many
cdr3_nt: TGTGCCAGCAGAGCGGCCCCACCTGGGCACGAGCAGTACTTC
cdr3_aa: CASRAAPPGHEQYF

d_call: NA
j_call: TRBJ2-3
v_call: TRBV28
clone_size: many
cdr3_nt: TGTGCCAGCAGTTTTGCCCCCCAAGGGTTTTTTGGCACAGATACGCAGTATTTT
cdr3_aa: CASSFAPQGFFGTDTQYF

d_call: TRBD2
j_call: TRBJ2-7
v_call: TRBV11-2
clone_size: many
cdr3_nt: TGTGCCAGCAGCTTAGAGGCTAGCGGGAGGGCCGAGCAGTACTTC
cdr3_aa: CASSLEASGRAEQYF

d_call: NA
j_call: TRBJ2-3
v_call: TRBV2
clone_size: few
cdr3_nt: TGTGCCAGCAAGTCTCGGCAGACAGATACGCAGTATTTT
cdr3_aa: CASKSRQTDTQYF

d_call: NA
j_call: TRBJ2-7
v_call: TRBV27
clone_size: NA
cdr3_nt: TGTGCCAGCAGTTTAGGAGCGGCAACCTACGAGCAGTACTTC
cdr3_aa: CASSLGAATYEQYF

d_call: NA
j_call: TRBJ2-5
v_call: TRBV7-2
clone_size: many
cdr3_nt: TGTGCCAGCAGCCCAATGCGAAGTCGTTGGCTCCAAGAGACCCAGTACTTC
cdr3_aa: CASSPMRSRWLQETQYF

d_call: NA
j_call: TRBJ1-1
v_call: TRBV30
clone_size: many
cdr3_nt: TGTGCCTGGAGTGTAAGTGGGGGGCTGTACACTGAAGCTTTCTTT
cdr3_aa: CAWSVSGGLYTEAFF

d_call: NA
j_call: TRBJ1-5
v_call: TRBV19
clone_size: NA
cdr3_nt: TGTGCCAGTAGTAGGGCACTCATAAGCAATCAGCCCCAGCATTTT
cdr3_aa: CASSRALISNQPQHF

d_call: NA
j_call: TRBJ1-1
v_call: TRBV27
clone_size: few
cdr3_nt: TGTGCCAGCAGTTTATCTTACAGAAGCACTGAAGCTTTCTTT
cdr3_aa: CASSLSYRSTEAFF

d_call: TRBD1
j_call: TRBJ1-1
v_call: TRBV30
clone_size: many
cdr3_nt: TGTGCCTGGTACAGGGGGAACACTGAAGCTTTCTTT
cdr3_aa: CAWYRGNTEAFF

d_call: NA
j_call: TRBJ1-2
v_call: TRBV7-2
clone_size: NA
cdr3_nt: TGTGCCAGCAGCTTATCCCGGGGCCTCGTCGAGACGGCTAACTATGGCTACACCTTC
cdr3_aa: CASSLSRGLVETANYGYTF

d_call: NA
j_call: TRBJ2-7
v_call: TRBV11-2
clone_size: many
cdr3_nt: TGTGCCAGCAGCTTAGTCCGAGGGAGTGGCTACGAGCAGTACTTC
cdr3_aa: CASSLVRGSGYEQYF

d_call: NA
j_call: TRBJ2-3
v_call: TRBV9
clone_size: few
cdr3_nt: TGTGCCAGCAGCCCAGAAAGTATAACAGATACGCAGTATTTT
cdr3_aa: CASSPESITDTQYF

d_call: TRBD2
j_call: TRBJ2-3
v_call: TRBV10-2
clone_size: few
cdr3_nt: TGCGCCAGCAAACTAGCGGGACCGACAGATACGCAGTATTTT
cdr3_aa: CASKLAGPTDTQYF

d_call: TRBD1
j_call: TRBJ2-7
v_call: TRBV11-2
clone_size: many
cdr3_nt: TGTGCCAGCAGCTTAGATCCCGGGACAGCCTACGAGCAGTACTTC
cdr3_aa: CASSLDPGTAYEQYF

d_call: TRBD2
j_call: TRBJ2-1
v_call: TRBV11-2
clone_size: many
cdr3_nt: TGTGCCAGCAGCACACCGGGACTAGCGGGAGTAGGGGAGCAGTTCTTC
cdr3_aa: CASSTPGLAGVGEQFF

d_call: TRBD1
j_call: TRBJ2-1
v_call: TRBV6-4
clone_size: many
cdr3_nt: TGTGCCAGCAGTACATCCGACAGGGTGAGCGAGCAGTTCTTC
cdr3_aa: CASSTSDRVSEQFF

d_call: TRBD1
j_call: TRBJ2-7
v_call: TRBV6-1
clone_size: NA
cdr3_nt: TGTGCCGGCACTAAAGACAGGGCATCCTACGAGCAGTACTTC
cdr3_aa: CAGTKDRASYEQYF

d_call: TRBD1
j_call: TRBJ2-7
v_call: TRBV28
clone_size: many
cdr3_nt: TGTGCCAGCAGCATACCCTCTGGGACAGGGGGCGCCGAGCAGTACTTC
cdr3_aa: CASSIPSGTGGAEQYF

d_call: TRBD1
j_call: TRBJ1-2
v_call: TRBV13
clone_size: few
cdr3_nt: TGTGCCAGCAGCCACCATTGGACAGGGGGCGGCTATGGCTACACCTTC
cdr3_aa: CASSHHWTGGGYGYTF

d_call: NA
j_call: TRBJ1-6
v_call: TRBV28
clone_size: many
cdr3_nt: TGTGCCAGCAGTGAGGGGCGGGGTTATTCACCCCTCCACTTT
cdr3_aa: CASSEGRGYSPLHF

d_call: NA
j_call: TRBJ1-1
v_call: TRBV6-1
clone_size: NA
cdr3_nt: TGTGCCAGCAGTGAAGGTCAGTATGAGACGAACACTGAAGCTTTCTTT
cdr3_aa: CASSEGQYETNTEAFF

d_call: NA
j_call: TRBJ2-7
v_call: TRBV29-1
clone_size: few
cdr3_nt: TGCAGTATTCATTGGGGCGACGAGCAGTACTTC
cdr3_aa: CSIHWGDEQYF

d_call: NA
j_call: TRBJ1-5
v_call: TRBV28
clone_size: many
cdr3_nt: TGTGCCAGCAGCCGCCCGGGGTCCAATCAGCCCCAGCATTTT
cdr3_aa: CASSRPGSNQPQHF

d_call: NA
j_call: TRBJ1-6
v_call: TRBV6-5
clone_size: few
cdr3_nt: TGTGCCAGCAGTTACTCGAACAGGCCCGGGGGAAATTCACCCCTCCACTTT
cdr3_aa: CASSYSNRPGGNSPLHF

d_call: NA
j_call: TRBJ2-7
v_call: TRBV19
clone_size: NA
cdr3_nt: TGTGCCAGTAGTATAGCGGATAGCGGAGACTACGAGCAGTACTTC
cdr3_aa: CASSIADSGDYEQYF

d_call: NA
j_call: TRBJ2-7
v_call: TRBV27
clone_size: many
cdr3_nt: TGTGCCAGCAGTTTTAGCGGGACAGGGCATAACGAGCAGTACTTC
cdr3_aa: CASSFSGTGHNEQYF

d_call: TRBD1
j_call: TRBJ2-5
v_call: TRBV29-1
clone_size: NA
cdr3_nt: TGCAGCGTTGCCCTTTATCTCTCCGGGACAGGGGGACAAGAGACCCAGTACTTC
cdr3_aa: CSVALYLSGTGGQETQYF

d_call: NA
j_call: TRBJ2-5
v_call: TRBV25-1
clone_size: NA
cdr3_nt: TGTGCCAGCAGCCGTGGCCGGGGGCAAGAGACCCAGTACTTC
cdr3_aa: CASSRGRGQETQYF

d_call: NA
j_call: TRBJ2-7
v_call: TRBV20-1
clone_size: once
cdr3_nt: TGCAGGATCTCTTTCAAGGTTGAGCAGTACTTC
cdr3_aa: CRISFKVEQYF

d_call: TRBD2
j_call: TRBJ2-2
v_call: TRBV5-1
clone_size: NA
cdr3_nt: TGCGCCAGCAGATTAGCGGGGGCGAACACCGGGGAGCTGTTTTTT
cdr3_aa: CASRLAGANTGELFF

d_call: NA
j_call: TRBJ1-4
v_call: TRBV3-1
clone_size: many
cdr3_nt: TGTGCCAGCAGCCAAGCAGATAGAACTGAAAAACTGTTTTTT
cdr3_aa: CASSQADRTEKLFF

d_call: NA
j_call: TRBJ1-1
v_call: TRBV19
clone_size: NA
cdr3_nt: TGTGCCAGTAGTACGCACCGGGACCCGAACACTGAAGCTTTCTTT
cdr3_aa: CASSTHRDPNTEAFF

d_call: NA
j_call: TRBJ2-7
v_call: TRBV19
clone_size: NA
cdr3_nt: TGTGCCAGTAGTACCTTTTCGTGGAGCGGATCTACCTACGAGCAGTACTTC
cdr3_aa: CASSTFSWSGSTYEQYF